This T cell receptor beta chain was found in a study of T cells after yellow fever vaccination. Broader study findings: Reappearing after the booster were most of the clones from primary vaccination (approximately 96% CD4, about 87% CD8).

As regards this clonotype: Its antigen is as yet unknown.

V lost 2 bases, J lost 0 bases, and 11 bases lay in between. This CDR3 spans 15 amino acids. Germline V CDR1 and CDR2: ENHRY, SYGVKD. TCRdb independently ran MiXCR on the 5' RACE reads; one entry per CDR3 protein. The sample yields 200,000 to 250,000 distinct CDR3 sequences, less than 9% seen once. The material was CD4+ T cells sorted from PBMCs, obtained 15 days after the yellow fever booster vaccination. This clonotype was obtained from a man under 40 who received the YFV17D yellow fever vaccine. The chain combines TRBV10-3 with TRBJ2-7, with D possibly matching TRBD2 (6 bases). The CDR3 DNA is TGTGCCATCAGTGAGGGGGGGAGTAGCTCCTACGAGCAGTACTTC. This encodes CAISEGGSSSYEQYF.